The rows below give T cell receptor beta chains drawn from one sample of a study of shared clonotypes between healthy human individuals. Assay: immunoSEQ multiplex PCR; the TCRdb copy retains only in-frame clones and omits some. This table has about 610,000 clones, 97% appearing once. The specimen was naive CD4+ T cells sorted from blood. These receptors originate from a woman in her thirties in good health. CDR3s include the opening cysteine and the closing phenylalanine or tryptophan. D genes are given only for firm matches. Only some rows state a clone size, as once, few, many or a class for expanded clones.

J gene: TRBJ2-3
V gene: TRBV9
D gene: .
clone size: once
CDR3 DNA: TGTGCCAGCAGCGTCGAAGCAGCAGATACGCAGTATTTT
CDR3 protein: CASSVEAADTQYF

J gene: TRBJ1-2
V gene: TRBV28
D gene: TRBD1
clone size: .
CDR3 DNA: TGTGCCAGCAGTTCTACAGGGGGACTCAACGACCTCTATGGCTACACCTTC
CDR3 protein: CASSSTGGLNDLYGYTF

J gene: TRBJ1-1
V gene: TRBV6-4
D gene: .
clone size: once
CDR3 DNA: TGTGCCAGCAGTAATGGACGCAACACTGAAGCTTTCTTT
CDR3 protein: CASSNGRNTEAFF

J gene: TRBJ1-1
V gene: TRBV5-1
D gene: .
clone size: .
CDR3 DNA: TGCGCCAGCAGCTTGAGCGGGGGCCCAAACACTGAAGCTTTCTTT
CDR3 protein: CASSLSGGPNTEAFF

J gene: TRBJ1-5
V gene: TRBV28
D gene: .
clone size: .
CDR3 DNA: TGTGCCAGCAGGTACCAGAAAAATCAGCCCCAGCATTTT
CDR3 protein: CASRYQKNQPQHF

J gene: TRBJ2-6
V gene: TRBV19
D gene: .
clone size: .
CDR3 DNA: TGTGCCAGTAGTATAGTGAGGAGCTCTGGGGCCAACGTCCTGACTTTC
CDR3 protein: CASSIVRSSGANVLTF

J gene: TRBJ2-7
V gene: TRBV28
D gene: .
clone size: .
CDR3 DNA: TGTGCCAGCAGTTTATACTCCTACGAGCAGTACTTC
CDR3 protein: CASSLYSYEQYF

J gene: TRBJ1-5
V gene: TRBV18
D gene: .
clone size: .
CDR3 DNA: TGTGCCAGCTCACCGGGGGTAGGAGGTAGGCAGCCCCAGCATTTT
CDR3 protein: CASSPGVGGRQPQHF

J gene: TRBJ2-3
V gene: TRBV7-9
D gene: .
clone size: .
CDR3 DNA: TGTGCCAGCAGCTTAGGGCCGAGTGACACAGATACGCAGTATTTT
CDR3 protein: CASSLGPSDTDTQYF

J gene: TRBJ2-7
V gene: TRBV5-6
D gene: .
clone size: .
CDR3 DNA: TGTGCCAGCAGCTTGGTAGGTGGATCAAGCTCCTACGAGCAGTACTTC
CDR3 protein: CASSLVGGSSSYEQYF

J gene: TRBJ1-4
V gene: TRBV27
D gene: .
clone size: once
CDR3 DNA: TGTGCCAGCGGACCCGGATGGAGAGGGGTGGTTAATGAAAAACTGTTTTTT
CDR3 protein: CASGPGWRGVVNEKLFF

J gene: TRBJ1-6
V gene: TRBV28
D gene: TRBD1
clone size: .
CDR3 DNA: TGTGCCAGCAGTTTTGGGGACAGGGGAAATTCACCCCTCCACTTT
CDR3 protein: CASSFGDRGNSPLHF

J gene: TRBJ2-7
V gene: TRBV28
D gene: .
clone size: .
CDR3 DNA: TGTGCCGGCGGGGCCCAGGGCACCTACGAGCAGTACTTC
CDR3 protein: CAGGAQGTYEQYF

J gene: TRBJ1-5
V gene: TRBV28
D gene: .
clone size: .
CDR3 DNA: TGTGCCAGCGGACCAGGGGCCGTGAATCAGCCCCAGCATTTT
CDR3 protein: CASGPGAVNQPQHF

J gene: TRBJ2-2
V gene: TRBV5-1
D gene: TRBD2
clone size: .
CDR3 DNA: TGCGCCAGCAGCCCCACCAGGGGGACTAGCGGGAGAGTGGTCACCGGGGAGCTGTTTTTT
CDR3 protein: CASSPTRGTSGRVVTGELFF

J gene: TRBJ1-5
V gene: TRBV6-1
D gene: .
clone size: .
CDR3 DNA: TGTGCCAGCAGTGTCCTACAGGGAGTAGGGCAGCCCCAGCATTTT
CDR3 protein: CASSVLQGVGQPQHF

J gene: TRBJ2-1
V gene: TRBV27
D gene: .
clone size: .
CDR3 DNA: TGTGCCAGCAGTTTATTACCATCTCGGTTAGGAAATGAGCAGTTCTTC
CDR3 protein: CASSLLPSRLGNEQFF

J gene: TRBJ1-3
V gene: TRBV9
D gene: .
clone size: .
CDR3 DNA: TGTGCCAGCAGCACTTCAACCCCTGGAAACACCATATATTTT
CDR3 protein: CASSTSTPGNTIYF

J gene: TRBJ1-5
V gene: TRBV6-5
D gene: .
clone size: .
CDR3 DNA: TGTGCCAGCAGTTACGTAGCAGGGGATCAGCCCCAGCATTTT
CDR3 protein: CASSYVAGDQPQHF

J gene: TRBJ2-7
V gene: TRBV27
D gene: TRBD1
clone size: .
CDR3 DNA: TGTGCCAGCCGAACAGGGGCGCGCATATACGAGCAGTACTTC
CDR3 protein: CASRTGARIYEQYF

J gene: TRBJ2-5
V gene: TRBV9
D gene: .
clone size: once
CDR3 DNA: TGTGCCAGCAGCGTAGTTAGCGCCGCGGAGACCCAGTACTTC
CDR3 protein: CASSVVSAAETQYF

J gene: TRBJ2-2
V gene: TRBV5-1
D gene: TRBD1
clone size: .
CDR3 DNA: TGCGCCAGCAGCCCCGGGACAGCAGGCGGGGAGCTGTTTTTT
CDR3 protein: CASSPGTAGGELFF

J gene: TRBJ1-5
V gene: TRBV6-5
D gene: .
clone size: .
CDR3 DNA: TGTGCCAGCAGCCCCCTTCGGAAGGTCAATCAGCCCCAGCATTTT
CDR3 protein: CASSPLRKVNQPQHF

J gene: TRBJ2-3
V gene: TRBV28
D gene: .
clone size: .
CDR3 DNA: TGTGCCAGCAGTTTACTTCCAGGGGTGGCCACAGATACGCAGTATTTT
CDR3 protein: CASSLLPGVATDTQYF

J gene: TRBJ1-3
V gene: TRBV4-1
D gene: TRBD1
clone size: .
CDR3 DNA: TGCGCCAGCAGCCGGGACAGGGGAAACACCATATATTTT
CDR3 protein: CASSRDRGNTIYF

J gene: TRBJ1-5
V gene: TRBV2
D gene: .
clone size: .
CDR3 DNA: TGTGCCAGCAGTGAAGCGCGAGGGTACAATCAGCCCCAGCATTTT
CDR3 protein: CASSEARGYNQPQHF

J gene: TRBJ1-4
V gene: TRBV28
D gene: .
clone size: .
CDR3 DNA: TGTGCCAGCGGGGGAGGGAGCCGCTGGGAAAAACTGTTTTTT
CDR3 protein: CASGGGSRWEKLFF

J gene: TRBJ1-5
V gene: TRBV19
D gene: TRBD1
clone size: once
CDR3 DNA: TGTGCCGGTACCCCGACAGGGATGGGGGATCAGCCCCAGCATTTT
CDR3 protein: CAGTPTGMGDQPQHF

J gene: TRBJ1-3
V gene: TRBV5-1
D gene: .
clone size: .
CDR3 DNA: TGCGCCAGCAGCACAGGGCAAGCTGGAAACACCATATATTTT
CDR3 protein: CASSTGQAGNTIYF